This T cell receptor (beta chain) was found in a study of blood T cell repertoires in COVID-19. In the study overall: COVID-19 samples, acute and convalescent, were from the United States, Italy and Spain. T cells, B-cell-depleted T cells, or PBMCs provided the cDNA or gDNA that served as material.

While infection was still active, Seattle patients were enrolled and then followed longitudinally. V was pared by 4 bases and J by 3 bases, with 15 bases between. The CDR3 has 15 amino acids. Germline-derived CDR1 and CDR2 are PRHDT and FYEKMQ (reference sequence). Original analysis: The authors estimated nucleated cell counts from reference gene primer amplification. The data were produced by immunoSEQ multiplex PCR, yet TCRdb's version contains in-frame clones alone and is incomplete. Clone size and V and J calls were adopted from that table, with D and trimming inferred from the DNA. The repertoire holds 200,000 to 250,000 clones, with about 85% as singletons.

The chain couples TRBV13 to TRBJ1-2; tentative D call: TRBD1 (6 bases). This TCR came from a woman aged 50 to 60 with COVID-19, enrolled during active disease. The sample consisted of peripheral blood. Here the CDR3 reads CASSSYPGTHYGYTF. CDR3 nucleotide sequence: TGTGCCAGCAGCTCCTACCCCGGGACACACTATGGCTACACCTTC.